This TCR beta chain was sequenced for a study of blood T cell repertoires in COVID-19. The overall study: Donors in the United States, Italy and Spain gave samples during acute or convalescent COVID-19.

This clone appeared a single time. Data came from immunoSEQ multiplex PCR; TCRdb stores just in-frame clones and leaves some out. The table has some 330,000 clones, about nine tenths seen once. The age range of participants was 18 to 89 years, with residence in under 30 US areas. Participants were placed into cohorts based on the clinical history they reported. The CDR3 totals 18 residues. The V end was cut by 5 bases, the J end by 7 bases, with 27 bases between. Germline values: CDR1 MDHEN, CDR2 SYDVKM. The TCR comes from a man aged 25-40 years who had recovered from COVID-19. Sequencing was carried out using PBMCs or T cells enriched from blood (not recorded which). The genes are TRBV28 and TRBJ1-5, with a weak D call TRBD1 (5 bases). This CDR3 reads CASSHLAHGRDAGQPQHF. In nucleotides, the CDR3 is TGTGCCAGCAGTCACCTCGCCCACGGCAGGGATGCTGGACAGCCCCAGCATTTT.